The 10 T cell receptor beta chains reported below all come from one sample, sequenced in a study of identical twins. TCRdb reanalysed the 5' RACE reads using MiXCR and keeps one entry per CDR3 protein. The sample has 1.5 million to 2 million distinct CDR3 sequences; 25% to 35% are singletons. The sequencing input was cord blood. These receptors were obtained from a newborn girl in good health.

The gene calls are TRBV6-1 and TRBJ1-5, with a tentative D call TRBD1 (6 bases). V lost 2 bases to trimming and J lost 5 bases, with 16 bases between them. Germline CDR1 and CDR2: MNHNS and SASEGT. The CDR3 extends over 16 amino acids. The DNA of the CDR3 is TGTGCCAGCAGTGAATACCGGGGGCGCGGTGATCAGCCCCAGCATTTT. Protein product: CASSEYRGRGDQPQHF.

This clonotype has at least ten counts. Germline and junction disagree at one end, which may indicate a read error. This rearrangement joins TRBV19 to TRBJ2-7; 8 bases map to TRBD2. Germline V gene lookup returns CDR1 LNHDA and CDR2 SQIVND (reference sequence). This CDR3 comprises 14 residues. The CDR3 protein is CASSIAGSSYEQYF. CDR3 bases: TGTGCCAGCAGTATAGCGGGGAGCTCCTACGAGCAGTACTTC.

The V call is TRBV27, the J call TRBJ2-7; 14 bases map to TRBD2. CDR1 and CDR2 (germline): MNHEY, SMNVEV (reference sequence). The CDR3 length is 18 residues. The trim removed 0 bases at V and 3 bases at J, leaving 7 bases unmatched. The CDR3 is CASSLSPGTSGSVYEQYF. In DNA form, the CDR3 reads TGTGCCAGCAGTTTATCGCCCGGGACTAGCGGGAGTGTCTACGAGCAGTACTTC.

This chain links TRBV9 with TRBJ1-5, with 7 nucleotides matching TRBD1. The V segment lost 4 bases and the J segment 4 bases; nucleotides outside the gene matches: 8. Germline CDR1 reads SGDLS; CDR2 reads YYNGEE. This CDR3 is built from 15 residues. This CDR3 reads CASSSRQGRNQPQHF. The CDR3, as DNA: TGTGCCAGCAGCTCGAGACAGGGACGGAATCAGCCCCAGCATTTT.

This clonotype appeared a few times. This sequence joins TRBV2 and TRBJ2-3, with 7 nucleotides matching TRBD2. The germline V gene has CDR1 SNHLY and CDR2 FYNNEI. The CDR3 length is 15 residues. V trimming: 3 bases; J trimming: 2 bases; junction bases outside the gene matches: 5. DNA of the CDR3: TGTGCCAGCAGTGAGGGAGGGAGCAACACAGATACGCAGTATTTT. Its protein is CASSEGGSNTDTQYF.

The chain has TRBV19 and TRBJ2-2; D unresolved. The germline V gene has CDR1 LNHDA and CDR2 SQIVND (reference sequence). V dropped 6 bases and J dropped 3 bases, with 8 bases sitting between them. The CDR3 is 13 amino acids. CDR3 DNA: TGTGCCAGTAGGCGTTTGGACACCGGGGAGCTGTTTTTT. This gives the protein CASRRLDTGELFF.

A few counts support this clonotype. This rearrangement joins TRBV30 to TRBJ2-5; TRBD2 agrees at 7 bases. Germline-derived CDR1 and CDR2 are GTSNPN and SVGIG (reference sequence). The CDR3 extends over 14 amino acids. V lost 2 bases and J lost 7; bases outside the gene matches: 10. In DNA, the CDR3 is TGTGCCTGGAGTCTTGGGACTACCGTCGGGACCCAGTACTTC. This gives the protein CAWSLGTTVGTQYF.

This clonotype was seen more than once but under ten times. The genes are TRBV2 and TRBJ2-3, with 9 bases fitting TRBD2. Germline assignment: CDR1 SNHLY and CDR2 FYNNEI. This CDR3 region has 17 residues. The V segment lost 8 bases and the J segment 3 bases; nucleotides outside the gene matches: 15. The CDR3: CASHGALAGVRTDTQYF. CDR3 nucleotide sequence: TGTGCCAGCCACGGGGCCTTAGCGGGAGTGAGGACAGATACGCAGTATTTT.

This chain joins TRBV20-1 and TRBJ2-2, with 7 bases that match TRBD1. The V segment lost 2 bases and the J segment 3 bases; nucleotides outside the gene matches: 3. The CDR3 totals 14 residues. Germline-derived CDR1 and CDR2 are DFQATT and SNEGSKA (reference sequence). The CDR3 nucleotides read TGCAGTGCTAGACAGGGGGAACACACCGGGGAGCTGTTTTTT. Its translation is CSARQGEHTGELFF.

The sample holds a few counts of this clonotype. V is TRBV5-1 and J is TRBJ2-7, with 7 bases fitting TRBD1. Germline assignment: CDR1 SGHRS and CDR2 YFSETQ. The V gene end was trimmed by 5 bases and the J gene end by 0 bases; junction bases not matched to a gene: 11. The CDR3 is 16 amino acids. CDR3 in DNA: TGCGCCAGCAGTCCAGCGACAGGGCCCAACTCCTACGAGCAGTACTTC. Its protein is CASSPATGPNSYEQYF.